Included here is one T cell receptor beta chain sequence, with context. Authors' analysis steps: The assay estimated nucleated cells by amplifying reference gene primers. Sequencing was performed with immunoSEQ multiplex PCR; in TCRdb, only in-frame clones are kept and a portion is missing. D and trimming come from the DNA, and the V and J calls and clone size come from that table. Counted here are tens of thousands of clones, 84% occurring once; the ten biggest clones make up about 11%. The length of the CDR3 is 16 residues. Germline CDR1 is SGHRS and CDR2 is YFSETQ. After removal of 1 base from V and 2 bases from J, the junction contained 3 bases not matched to a gene. The data were taken from a study of blood T cell repertoires in COVID-19. The wider study: Samples representing acute and convalescent COVID-19 were sourced from the United States, Italy and Spain.

The receptor's source is a human donor in a cohort sampled during active COVID-19. This chain joins TRBV5-1 and TRBJ2-2; 9 bases agree with TRBD2. The sample was peripheral blood. Here the CDR3 reads CASSLRLAGNTGELFF. CDR3 bases: TGCGCCAGCAGCTTGCGCCTAGCGGGAAACACCGGGGAGCTGTTTTTT.